This TCR beta chain derives from a study of technical replicates of blood from a handful of donors. Sequenced by immunoSEQ multiplex PCR; TCRdb stores in-frame clones only, minus some. The table lists about 80,000 clones, approximately 98% of them singletons. With 7 bases removed from V and 2 bases from J, the gap between germline ends came to 4 bases. Looked up from germline, CDR1 is SQVTM and CDR2 is ANQGSEA. The CDR3 has 10 amino acids. This chain joins TRBV29-1 and TRBJ2-3; D is ambiguous. Sequencing was performed on T cells isolated from PBMCs. This clonotype was sampled from a human donor in good health. The DNA of the CDR3 is TGCAGCGCTATCACAGATACGCAGTATTTT. This sequence encodes CSAITDTQYF.